These 14 T cell receptor beta chains came from one sample sequenced in a study of blood T cell repertoires in COVID-19. The repertoire was sequenced with immunoSEQ multiplex PCR; TCRdb's copy has only in-frame clones and lacks some. This sample yields 50,000 or so clones, of which 80% to 90% are seen a single time; approximately 7% belongs to the top ten. What was sequenced was peripheral blood. All receptors derive from a man aged 40-49 years with acute or convalescent COVID-19.

The chain combines TRBV4-2 with TRBJ2-5; TRBD2 aligns across 7 bases. This CDR3 spans 17 amino acids. V shed 0 bases, J shed 5 bases, and the junction held 12 bases outside the gene matches. Germline loops: CDR1 LGHNA, CDR2 YNFKEQ. Here the CDR3 reads CASSQEVKRGYGETQYF. CDR3 nucleotides: TGTGCCAGCAGCCAAGAAGTAAAGCGGGGTTATGGGGAGACCCAGTACTTC.

The chain recombines TRBV30 with TRBJ1-6; a possible D gene is TRBD1 (5 bases). Germline lookup yields CDR1 GTSNPN and CDR2 SVGIG (reference sequence). This CDR3 has 13 amino acids. The germline V and J ends were trimmed by 0 bases and 10 bases, with 10 bases remaining between them. The CDR3 bases are TGTGCCTGGAGTGTACGGGAGGGGTCACCCCTCCACTTT. It specifies CAWSVREGSPLHF.

V is TRBV11-3 and J is TRBJ2-1; unclear D gene. Trimming pared 3 bases from V and 1 base from J, leaving 4 bases between. The germline V gene has CDR1 SGHNT and CDR2 YENEEA. The CDR3 extends over 13 amino acids. The chain's CDR3 is CASSFRSYNEQFF. The CDR3 region has the DNA TGTGCCAGCAGCTTCCGGTCCTACAATGAGCAGTTCTTC.

To note about this clone: Other DNA sequences of this sample code for an identical CDR3. The gene calls are TRBV5-6 and TRBJ2-5; 9 bases fit TRBD2. Trimming took 4 bases from V and 4 from J; bases not matched to a gene: 14. Germline-derived CDR1 and CDR2 are SGHDT and YYEEEE. This CDR3 is 17 amino acids long. DNA for the CDR3: TGTGCCAGCAGCAAGTCGTTGGGGCGGGGGGGCCGAGAGACCCAGTACTTC. Translating gives CASSKSLGRGGRETQYF.

The chain employs TRBV30 and TRBJ2-3; the D gene is possibly TRBD1 (5 bases). CDR3 size: 14 residues. Between the trimmed V and J ends, which lost 1 base and 0 bases, there was a span of 8 bases. CDR1 is GTSNPN, CDR2 SVGIG, per germline (reference sequence). The CDR3 loop reads CAWSGGGSTDTQYF. CDR3 DNA: TGTGCCTGGAGTGGGGGCGGAAGCACAGATACGCAGTATTTT.

The chain combines TRBV5-1 with TRBJ1-2, with no clear D. Trimming took 6 bases from V and 4 from J, leaving 16 bases between them. CDR3 length: 14 residues. Germline V gene sequence: CDR1 SGHRS, CDR2 YFSETQ. CDR3 region: CASTAGSGSYGYTF. In nucleotides, the CDR3 is TGCGCCAGCACCGCGGGGTCAGGTAGCTATGGCTACACCTTC.

This clone was observed once. The CDR3 DNA sequence: TGTGCCACCAGTGATTTTGCTAGCGGGACCACAGATACGCAGTATTTT. Translated, it gives CATSDFASGTTDTQYF. The chain has TRBV24-1 and TRBJ2-3; TRBD2 aligns across 9 bases. J was trimmed by 2 bases and V by 1 base; bases with no gene match: 3. Germline values: CDR1 KGHDR, CDR2 SFDVKD. The CDR3 extends over 16 amino acids.

This rearrangement joins TRBV6-4 to TRBJ1-1; TRBD1 matches at 12 bases. This CDR3 comprises 15 residues. After removal of 6 bases from V and 4 bases from J, the junction contained 6 bases not matched to a gene. Looked up from germline, CDR1 is MRHNA and CDR2 is SNTAGT. The CDR3 sequence: CASSPGTGGFTEAFF. The CDR3 region has the DNA TGTGCCAGCAGCCCCGGGACAGGGGGCTTCACTGAAGCTTTCTTT.

This chain uses TRBV7-2 with TRBJ1-6; weak D call: TRBD1 (5 bases). Trimming removed 1 base at V and 8 bases at J, with 6 bases between. Germline V gene lookup returns CDR1 SGHTA and CDR2 FQGNSA. CDR3 length equals 13 residues. The CDR3 region is CASSLGRDSPLHF. In DNA, the CDR3 is TGTGCCAGCAGCTTAGGCAGGGATTCACCCCTCCACTTT.

This clone was seen only a few times. This sequence joins TRBV24-1 and TRBJ1-5; maybe TRBD1 (5 bases). V shed 0 bases and J shed 0 bases, with 14 bases lying between them. Germline V gene lookup returns CDR1 KGHDR and CDR2 SFDVKD. The CDR3 extends over 18 amino acids. The CDR3 region is CATSDLSGTEYSNQPQHF. The DNA for the CDR3 is TGTGCCACCAGTGATTTGAGCGGGACTGAATATAGCAATCAGCCCCAGCATTTT.

The chain uses TRBV23-1 and TRBJ2-5; 7 bases align to TRBD1. TRBV23-1 is known as an ORF, though its function is uncertain. The V segment lost 7 bases and the J segment 5 bases; nucleotides outside the gene matches: 4. The CDR3 loop spans 12 amino acids. The DNA for the CDR3 is TGCGCCAGCACCCAGGGGGACGAGACCCAGTACTTC. Translating gives CASTQGDETQYF.

This chain connects TRBV7-2 to TRBJ1-2; D may be TRBD1 (5 bases). The CDR3 is 14 amino acids. Germline CDR1 SGHTA, CDR2 FQGNSA. V lost 4 bases and J 4 bases, leaving 13 bases between the germline ends. The CDR3 here is CASSSAAGPYGYTF. The CDR3 DNA is TGTGCCAGCAGCTCGGCGGCAGGGCCCTATGGCTACACCTTC.

The CDR3 reads CASSLVDRAGEQYF. DNA for the CDR3: TGCGCCAGCAGCTTGGTGGACAGGGCTGGGGAGCAGTACTTC. This chain joins TRBV5-1 and TRBJ2-7, with 8 bases matching TRBD1. CDR1 and CDR2 from the germline V gene are SGHRS and YFSETQ. CDR3 size: 14 residues. J was trimmed by 7 bases and V by 0 bases; bases with no gene match: 6.

The rearrangement joins TRBV19 to TRBJ2-3; D is unclear. The CDR3 consists of 15 residues. Trimming took off 6 bases at V and 2 bases at J, with 15 bases between the two ends. Germline V gene sequence: CDR1 LNHDA, CDR2 SQIVND (reference sequence). The DNA of the CDR3 is TGTGCCAGTAGCCCCACCTTGGCCCTCACAGATACGCAGTATTTT. Amino acids: CASSPTLALTDTQYF.